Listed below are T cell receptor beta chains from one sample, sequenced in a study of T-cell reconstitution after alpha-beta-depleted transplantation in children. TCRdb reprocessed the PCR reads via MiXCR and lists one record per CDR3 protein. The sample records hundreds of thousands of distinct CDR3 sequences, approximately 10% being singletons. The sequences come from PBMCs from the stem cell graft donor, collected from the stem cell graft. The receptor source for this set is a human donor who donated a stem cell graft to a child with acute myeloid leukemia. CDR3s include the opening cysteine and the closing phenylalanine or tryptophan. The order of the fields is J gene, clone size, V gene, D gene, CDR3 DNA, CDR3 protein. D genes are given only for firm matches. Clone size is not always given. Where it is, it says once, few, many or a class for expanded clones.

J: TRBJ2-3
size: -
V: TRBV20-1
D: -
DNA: TGCAGTGCTAGAGATAGGGGTGGAACATGGACAGATACGCAGTATTTT
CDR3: CSARDRGGTWTDTQYF

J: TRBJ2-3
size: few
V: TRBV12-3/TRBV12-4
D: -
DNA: TGTGCCAGCAGTTTACCGGAGGCAGATACGCAGTATTTT
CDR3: CASSLPEADTQYF

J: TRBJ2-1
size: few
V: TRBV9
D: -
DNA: TGTGCCAGCAGCCCTACACACATGACCTACAATGAGCAGTTCTTC
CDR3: CASSPTHMTYNEQFF

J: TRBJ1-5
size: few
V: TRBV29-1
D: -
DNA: TGCAGCGTTGGGCTGAGCAATCAGCCCCAGCATTTT
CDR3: CSVGLSNQPQHF

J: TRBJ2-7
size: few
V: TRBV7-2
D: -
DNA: TGTGCCAGCAGCTTAGGCCGCGGGATCTCCTACGAGCAGTACTTC
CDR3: CASSLGRGISYEQYF

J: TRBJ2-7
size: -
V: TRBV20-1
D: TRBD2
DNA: TGCAGTGCTACGGGAGGGCTAGGAGAGCAGTACTTC
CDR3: CSATGGLGEQYF

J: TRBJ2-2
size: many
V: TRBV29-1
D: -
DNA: TGCAGCGTTGTAGGGGACACCGGGGAGCTGTTTTTT
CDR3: CSVVGDTGELFF

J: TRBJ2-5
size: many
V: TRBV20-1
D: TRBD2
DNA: TGCAGTGCTCTACTAGCGGTGCTGGCGGCCCAGTACTTC
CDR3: CSALLAVLAAQYF

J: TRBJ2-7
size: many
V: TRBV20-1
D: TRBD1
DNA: TGCAGTCGACAGGGGGTCAACGAGCAGTACTTC
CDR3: CSRQGVNEQYF

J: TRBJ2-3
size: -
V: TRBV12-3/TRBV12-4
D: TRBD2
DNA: TGTGCCAGCAGCTCTAGCGGGAGGTCCCCCGATACGCAGTATTTT
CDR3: CASSSSGRSPDTQYF

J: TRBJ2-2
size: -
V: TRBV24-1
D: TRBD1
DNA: TGTGCCACCAGTGATTTGCCGGGACAGGCGAACGGGGAGCTGTTTTTT
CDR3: CATSDLPGQANGELFF

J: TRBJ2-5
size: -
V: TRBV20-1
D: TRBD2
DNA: TGCAGTGCTACGACAGCGGGAGTGGGACCCAAAGAGACCCAGTACTTC
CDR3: CSATTAGVGPKETQYF

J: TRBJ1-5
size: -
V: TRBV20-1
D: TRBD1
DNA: TGCAGTGCTGCGGCAGGGGGTCAGCCCCAGCATTTT
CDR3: CSAAAGGQPQHF

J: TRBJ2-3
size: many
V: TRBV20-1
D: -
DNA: TGCAGTGCCCCGGGTCTGGCGGAGGTCACAGATACGCAGTATTTT
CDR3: CSAPGLAEVTDTQYF

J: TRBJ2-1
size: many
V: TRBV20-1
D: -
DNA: TGCAGTGCTAGAGATTGGGGGAGTTCCCCAGTAAATGAGCAGTTCTTC
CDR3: CSARDWGSSPVNEQFF

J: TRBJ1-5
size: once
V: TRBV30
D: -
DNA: TGTGCCTGGAGTAGAAGGAAAGGGGGGCATCAGCCCCAGCATTTT
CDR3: CAWSRRKGGHQPQHF

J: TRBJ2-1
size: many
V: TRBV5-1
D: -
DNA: TGCGCCAGCAGCTTGATGCGGGGACCCTTTAATGAGCAGTTCTTC
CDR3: CASSLMRGPFNEQFF

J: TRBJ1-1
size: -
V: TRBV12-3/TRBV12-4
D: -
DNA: TGTGCCAGCAGTTTAGGGGAGATACCCACCAAAGCTTTCTTT
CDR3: CASSLGEIPTKAFF

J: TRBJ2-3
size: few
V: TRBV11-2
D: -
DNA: TGTGCCAGCAGCCGGACCCAAACTAGCACAGATACGCAGTATTTT
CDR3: CASSRTQTSTDTQYF

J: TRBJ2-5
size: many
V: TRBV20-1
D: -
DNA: TGCAGTGCTAGGGGACCGGGGGGCCAGGAGACCCAGTACTTC
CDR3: CSARGPGGQETQYF

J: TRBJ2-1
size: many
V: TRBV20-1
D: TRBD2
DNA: TGCAGTGCTCCTTCACTAGCGGGAGGCTCCTACAATGAGCAGTTCTTC
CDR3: CSAPSLAGGSYNEQFF

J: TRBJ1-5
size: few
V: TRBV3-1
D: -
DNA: TGTGCCAGCAGCCCTCAGGGGTGGCAGCCCCAGCATTTT
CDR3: CASSPQGWQPQHF

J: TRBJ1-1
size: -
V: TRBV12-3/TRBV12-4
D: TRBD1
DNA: TGTGCCAGCAGTCTAATATTGGGACAGGCCCACACTGAAGCTTTCTTT
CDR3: CASSLILGQAHTEAFF

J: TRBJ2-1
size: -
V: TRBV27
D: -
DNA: TGTGCCAGCAACCTAGGGAGCGAGCAGTTCTTC
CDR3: CASNLGSEQFF

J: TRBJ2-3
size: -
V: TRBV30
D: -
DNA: TGTGCCTGGAGGGTGGGAGATACGCAGTATTTT
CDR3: CAWRVGDTQYF

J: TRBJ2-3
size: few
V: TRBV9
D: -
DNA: TGTGCCAGCAGCGTAGGGGCTCCCCAGCCTCCCACAGATACGCAGTATTTT
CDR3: CASSVGAPQPPTDTQYF

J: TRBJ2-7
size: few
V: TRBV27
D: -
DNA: TGTGCCAGCAGTTTAAAAGGCCAGACCTACGAGCAGTACTTC
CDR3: CASSLKGQTYEQYF

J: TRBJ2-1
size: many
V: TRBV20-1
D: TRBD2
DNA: TGCAGTGCTCCTCTAGCGGGAAACCCCAACAATGAGCAGTTCTTC
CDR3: CSAPLAGNPNNEQFF

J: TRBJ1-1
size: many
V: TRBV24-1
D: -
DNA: TGTGCCACCAGCCGGGGGACTGAAGCTTTCTTT
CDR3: CATSRGTEAFF

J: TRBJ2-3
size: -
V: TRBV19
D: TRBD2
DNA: TGTGCCAGTAGTACCTACCTTCGGCGGGAGGTATCAGATACGCAGTATTTT
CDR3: CASSTYLRREVSDTQYF

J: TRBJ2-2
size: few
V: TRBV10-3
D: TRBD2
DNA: TGTGCCATCCGGGGACTAGCGGACACCGGGGAGCTGTTTTTT
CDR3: CAIRGLADTGELFF

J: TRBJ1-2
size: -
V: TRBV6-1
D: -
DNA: TGTGCCAGCAGTGAAAGGACATATGGCTACACCTTC
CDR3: CASSERTYGYTF

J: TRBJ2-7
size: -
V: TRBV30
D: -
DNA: TGTGCCTGGAGTGTGGGGCCCTACGAGCAGTACTTC
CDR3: CAWSVGPYEQYF

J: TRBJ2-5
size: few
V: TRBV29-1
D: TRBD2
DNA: TGCAGCGTTGGGGGGAAGGCTAGCGGGACGCTCCAAGAGACCCAGTACTTC
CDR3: CSVGGKASGTLQETQYF

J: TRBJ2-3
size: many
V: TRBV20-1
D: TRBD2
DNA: TGCAGTGCTTTCCGGGCGGGAGGGGCAGATACGCAGTATTTT
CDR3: CSAFRAGGADTQYF

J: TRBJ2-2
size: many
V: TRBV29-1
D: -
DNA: TGCAGCGTTGTCCCGAACACCGGGGAGCTGTTTTTT
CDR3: CSVVPNTGELFF

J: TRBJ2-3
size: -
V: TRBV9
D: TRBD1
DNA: TGTGCCAGCAGGGGGACAGGGGAGGCCTCAGATACGCAGTATTTT
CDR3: CASRGTGEASDTQYF

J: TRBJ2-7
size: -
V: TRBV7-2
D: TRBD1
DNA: TGTGCCAGCAGCTCCTGGGGGGGACAGGGGTCCTACGAGCAGTACTTC
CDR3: CASSSWGGQGSYEQYF

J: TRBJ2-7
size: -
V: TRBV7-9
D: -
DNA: TGTGCCAGCAGCTTAAGGTCCGGGGTATCCTACGAGCAGTACTTC
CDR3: CASSLRSGVSYEQYF

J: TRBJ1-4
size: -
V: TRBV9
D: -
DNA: TGTGCCAGCAGCGTGGGGCCCGCAACTAATGAAAAACTGTTTTTT
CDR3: CASSVGPATNEKLFF

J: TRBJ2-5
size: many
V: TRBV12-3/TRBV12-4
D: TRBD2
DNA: TGTGCCAGCAGTCCCCGCGGGGGGTTGCCACAAGAGACCCAGTACTTC
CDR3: CASSPRGGLPQETQYF

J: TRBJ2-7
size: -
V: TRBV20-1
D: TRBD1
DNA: TGCTGTGCTAGAGATCAGCCCACCAGGACAGGGGTATACGAGCAGTACTTC
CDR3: CCARDQPTRTGVYEQYF

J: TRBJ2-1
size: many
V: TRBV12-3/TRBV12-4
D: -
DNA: TGTGCCAGCAGCCCTGGACTAAGCTCCTACAATGAGCAGTTCTTC
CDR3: CASSPGLSSYNEQFF

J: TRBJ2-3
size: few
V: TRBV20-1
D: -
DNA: TGCAGTGCTAGAGATTGGCAGGGGACTTTCACAGATACGCAGTATTTT
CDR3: CSARDWQGTFTDTQYF

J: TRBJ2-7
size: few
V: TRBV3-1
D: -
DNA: TGTGCCAGCAGCCAGGGTAGCTACTACGAGCAGTACTTC
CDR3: CASSQGSYYEQYF

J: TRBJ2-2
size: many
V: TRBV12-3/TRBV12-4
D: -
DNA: TGTGCCAGCAGTTTGATCATCGGAGGGAAGAACACCGGGGAGCTGTTTTTT
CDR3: CASSLIIGGKNTGELFF

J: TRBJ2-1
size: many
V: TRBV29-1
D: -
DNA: TGCAGCGTCCTCGGCCGGGCGTTTGAAGGCTACAATGAGCAGTTCTTC
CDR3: CSVLGRAFEGYNEQFF

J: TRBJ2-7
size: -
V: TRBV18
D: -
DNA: TGTGCCAGCTCACCACTCAGCATTTACGAGCAGTACTTC
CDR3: CASSPLSIYEQYF

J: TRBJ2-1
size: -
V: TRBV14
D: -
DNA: TGTGCCAGCAGCCAAGAACAGTTTGATGAGCAGTTCTTC
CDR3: CASSQEQFDEQFF